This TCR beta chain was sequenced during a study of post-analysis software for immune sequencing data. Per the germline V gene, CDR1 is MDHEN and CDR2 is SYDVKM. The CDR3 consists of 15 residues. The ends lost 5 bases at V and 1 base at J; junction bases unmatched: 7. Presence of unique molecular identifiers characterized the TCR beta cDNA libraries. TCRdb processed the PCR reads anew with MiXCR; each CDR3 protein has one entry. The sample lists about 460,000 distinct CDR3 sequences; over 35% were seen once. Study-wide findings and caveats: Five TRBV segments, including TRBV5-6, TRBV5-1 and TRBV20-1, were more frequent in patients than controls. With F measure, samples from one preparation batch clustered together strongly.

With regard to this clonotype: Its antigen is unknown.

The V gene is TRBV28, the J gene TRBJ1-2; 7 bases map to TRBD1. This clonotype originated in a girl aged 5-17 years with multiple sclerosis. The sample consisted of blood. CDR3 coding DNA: TGTGCCAGCAGTACTCCCCACAGGGGTAACTATGGCTACACCTTC. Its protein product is CASSTPHRGNYGYTF.